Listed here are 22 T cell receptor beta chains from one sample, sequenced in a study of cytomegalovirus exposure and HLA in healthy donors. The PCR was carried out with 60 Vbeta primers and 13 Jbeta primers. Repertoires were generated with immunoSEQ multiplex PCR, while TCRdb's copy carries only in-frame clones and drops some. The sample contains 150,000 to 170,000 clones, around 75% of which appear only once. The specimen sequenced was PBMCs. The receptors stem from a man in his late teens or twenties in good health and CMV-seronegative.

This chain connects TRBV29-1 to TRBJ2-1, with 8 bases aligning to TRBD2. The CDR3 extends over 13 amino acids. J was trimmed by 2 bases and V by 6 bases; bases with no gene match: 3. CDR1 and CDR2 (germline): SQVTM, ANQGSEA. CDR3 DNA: TGCAGCGTGGAGCGGGAGCCCTACAATGAGCAGTTCTTC. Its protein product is CSVEREPYNEQFF.

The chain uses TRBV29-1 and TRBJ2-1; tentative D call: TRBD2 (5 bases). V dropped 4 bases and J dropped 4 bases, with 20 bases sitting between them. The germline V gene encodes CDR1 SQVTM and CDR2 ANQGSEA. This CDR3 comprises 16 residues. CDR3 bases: TGCAGCGTTGCCCCCCACTATGTCGGGGAATACAATGAGCAGTTCTTC. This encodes CSVAPHYVGEYNEQFF.

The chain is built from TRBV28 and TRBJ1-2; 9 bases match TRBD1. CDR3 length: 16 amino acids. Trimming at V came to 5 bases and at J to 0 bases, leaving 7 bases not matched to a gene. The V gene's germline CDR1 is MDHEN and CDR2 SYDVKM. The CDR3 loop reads CASSLGTGPPNYGYTF. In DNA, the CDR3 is TGTGCCAGCAGTCTCGGGACAGGGCCTCCTAACTATGGCTACACCTTC.

The CDR3 region is CASSVPGAYSNQPQHF. Here the CDR3 DNA reads TGTGCCAGCAGCGTCCCTGGGGCTTATAGCAATCAGCCCCAGCATTTT. The V call is TRBV5-8, the J call TRBJ1-5; weak D call: TRBD1 (5 bases). The CDR3 has 16 amino acids. Germline CDR1 is SGHTS and CDR2 is YDEGEE. Trimming cost V 4 bases and J 0 bases, with 14 bases left between them. Full variable domain (outside the CDR3, taken from reference TRBV5-8 and TRBJ1-5): EAGVTQSPTHLIKTRGQQATLRCSPISGHTSVYWYQQALGLGLQFLLWYDEGEERNRGNFPPRFSGRQFPNYSSELNVNALELEDSALYLCASSVPGAYSNQPQHFGDGTRLSIL.

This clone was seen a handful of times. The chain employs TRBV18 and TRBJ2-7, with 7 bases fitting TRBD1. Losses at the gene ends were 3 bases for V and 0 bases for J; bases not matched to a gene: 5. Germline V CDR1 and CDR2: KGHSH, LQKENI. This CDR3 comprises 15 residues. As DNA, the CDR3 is TGTGCCAGCTCACCTCAAGACAGGGCCTCCTACGAGCAGTACTTC. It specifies CASSPQDRASYEQYF.

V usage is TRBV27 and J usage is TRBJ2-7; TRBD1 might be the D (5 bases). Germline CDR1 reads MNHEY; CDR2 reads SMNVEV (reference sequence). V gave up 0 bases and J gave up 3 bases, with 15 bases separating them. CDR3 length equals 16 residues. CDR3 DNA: TGTGCCAGCAGTTTATCGTTCTCGACAGTCCTCTACGAGCAGTACTTC. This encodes CASSLSFSTVLYEQYF.

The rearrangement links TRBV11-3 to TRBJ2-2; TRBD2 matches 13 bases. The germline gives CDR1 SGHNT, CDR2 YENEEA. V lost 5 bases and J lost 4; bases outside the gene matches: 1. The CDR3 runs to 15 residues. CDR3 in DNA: TGTGCCAGCAGCCGGACTAGCGGGAGCACCGGGGAGCTGTTTTTT. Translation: CASSRTSGSTGELFF.

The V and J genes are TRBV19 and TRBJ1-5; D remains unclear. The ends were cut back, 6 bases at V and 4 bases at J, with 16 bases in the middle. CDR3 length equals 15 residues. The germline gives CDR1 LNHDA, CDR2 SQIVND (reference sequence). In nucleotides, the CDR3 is TGTGCCAGTAGCCCCGTGGAAGTGAGGAATCAGCCCCAGCATTTT. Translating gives CASSPVEVRNQPQHF.

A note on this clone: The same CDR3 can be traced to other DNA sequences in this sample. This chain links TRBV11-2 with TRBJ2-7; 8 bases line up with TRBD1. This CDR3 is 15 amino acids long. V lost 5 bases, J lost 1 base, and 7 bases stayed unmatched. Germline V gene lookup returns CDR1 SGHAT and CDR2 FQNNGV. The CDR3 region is CASSPRTGLSYEQYF. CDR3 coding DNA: TGTGCCAGCAGCCCGCGGACAGGGCTATCCTACGAGCAGTACTTC. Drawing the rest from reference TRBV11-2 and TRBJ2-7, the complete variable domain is EAGVAQSPRYKIIEKRQSVAFWCNPISGHATLYWYQQILGQGPKLLIQFQNNGVVDDSQLPKDRFSAERLKGVDSTLKIQPAKLEDSAVYLCASSPRTGLSYEQYFGPGTRLTVT.

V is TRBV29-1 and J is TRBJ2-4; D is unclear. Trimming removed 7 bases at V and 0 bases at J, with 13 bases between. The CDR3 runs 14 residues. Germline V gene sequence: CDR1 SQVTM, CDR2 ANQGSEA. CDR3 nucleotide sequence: TGCAGCGCCGCACCGCAGGTAGCCAAAAACATTCAGTACTTC. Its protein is CSAAPQVAKNIQYF.

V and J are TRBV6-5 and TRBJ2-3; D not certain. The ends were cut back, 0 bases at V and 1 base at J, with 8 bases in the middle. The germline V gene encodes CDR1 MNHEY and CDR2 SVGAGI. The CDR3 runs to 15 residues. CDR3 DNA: TGTGCCAGCAGTTACTCTCCAGGTGGCACAGATACGCAGTATTTT. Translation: CASSYSPGGTDTQYF.

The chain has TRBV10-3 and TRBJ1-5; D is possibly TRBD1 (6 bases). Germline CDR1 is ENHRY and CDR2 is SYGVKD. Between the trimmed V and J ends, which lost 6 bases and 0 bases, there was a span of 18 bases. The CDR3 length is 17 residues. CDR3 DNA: TGTGCCATCAGCCCTACCCCCACAGGGACTAGCAATCAGCCCCAGCATTTT. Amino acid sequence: CAISPTPTGTSNQPQHF.

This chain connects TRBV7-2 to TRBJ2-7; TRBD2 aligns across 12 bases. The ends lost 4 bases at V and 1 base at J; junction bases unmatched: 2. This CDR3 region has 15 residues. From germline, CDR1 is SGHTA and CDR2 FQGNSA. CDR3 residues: CASSSGLAGSYEQYF. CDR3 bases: TGTGCCAGCAGCTCCGGACTAGCGGGGTCCTACGAGCAGTACTTC.

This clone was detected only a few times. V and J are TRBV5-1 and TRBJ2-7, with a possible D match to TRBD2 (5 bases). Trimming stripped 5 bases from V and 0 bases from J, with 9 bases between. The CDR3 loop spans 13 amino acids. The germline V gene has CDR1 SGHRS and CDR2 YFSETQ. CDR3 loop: CASRTGSSYEQYF. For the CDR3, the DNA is TGCGCCAGCAGGACGGGGAGCTCCTACGAGCAGTACTTC.

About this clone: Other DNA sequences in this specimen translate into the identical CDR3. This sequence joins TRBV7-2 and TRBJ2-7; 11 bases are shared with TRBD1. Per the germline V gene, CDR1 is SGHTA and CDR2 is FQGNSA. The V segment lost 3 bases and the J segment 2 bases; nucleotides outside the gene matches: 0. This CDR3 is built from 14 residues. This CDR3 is CASSLGQGAYEQYF. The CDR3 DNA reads TGTGCCAGCAGCTTGGGACAGGGGGCCTACGAGCAGTACTTC.

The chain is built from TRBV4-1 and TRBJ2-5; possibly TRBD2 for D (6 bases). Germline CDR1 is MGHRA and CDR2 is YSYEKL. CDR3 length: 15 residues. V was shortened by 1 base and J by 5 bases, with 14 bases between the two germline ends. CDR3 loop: CASSQGAGSGETQYF. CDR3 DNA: TGCGCCAGCAGCCAAGGGGCGGGGTCCGGGGAGACCCAGTACTTC.

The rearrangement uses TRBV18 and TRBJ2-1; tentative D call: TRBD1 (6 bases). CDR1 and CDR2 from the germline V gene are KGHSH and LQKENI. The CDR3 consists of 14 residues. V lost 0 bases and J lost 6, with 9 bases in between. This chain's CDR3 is CASSPPQGPNEQFF. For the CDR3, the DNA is TGTGCCAGCTCACCACCCCAGGGGCCCAATGAGCAGTTCTTC.

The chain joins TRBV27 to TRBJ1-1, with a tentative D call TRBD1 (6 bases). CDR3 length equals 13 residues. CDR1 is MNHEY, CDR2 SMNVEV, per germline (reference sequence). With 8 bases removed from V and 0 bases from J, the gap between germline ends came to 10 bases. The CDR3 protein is CASAGVLNTEAFF. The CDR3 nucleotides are TGTGCCAGCGCAGGGGTCCTGAACACTGAAGCTTTCTTT.

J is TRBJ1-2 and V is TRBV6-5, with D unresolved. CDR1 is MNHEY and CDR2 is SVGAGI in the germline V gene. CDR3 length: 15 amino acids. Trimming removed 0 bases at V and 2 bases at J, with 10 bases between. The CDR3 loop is CASSYSRGNNYGYTF. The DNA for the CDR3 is TGTGCCAGCAGTTACTCGAGAGGGAACAACTATGGCTACACCTTC.

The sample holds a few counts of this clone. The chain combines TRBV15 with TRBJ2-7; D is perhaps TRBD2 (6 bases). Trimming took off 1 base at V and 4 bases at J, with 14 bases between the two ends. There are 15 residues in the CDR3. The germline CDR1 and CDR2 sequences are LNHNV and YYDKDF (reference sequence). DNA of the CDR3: TGTGCCACCAGCAGAGTTCGCGGGACCTTTTACGAGCAGTACTTC. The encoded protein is CATSRVRGTFYEQYF.

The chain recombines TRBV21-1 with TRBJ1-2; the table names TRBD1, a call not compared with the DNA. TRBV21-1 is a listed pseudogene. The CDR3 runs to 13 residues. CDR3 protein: CASSKKHRYGYTF. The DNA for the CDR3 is TGTGCCAGCAGCAAAAAACACCGCTATGGCTACACCTTC.

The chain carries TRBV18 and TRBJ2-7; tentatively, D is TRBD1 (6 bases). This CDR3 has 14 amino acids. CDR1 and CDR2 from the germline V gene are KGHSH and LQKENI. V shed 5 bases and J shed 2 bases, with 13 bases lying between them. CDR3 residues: CASSSTSGAYEQYF. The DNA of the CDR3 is TGTGCCAGCTCATCCACCTCAGGGGCCTACGAGCAGTACTTC.